This passage covers 14 T cell receptor beta chains from one sample sequenced in a study of regulatory T cells in long-lasting Graves disease (dated by TCRdb to the early 2020s). Libraries were made using multiplex PCR. TCRdb lists the instrument as Illumina HiSeq 4000. CDR3 regions were amplified by Arm-PCR with iRepertoire HTBI primers to construct TCR beta libraries. Through fastp at Q25 and MiXCR, TCRdb rebuilt clones from the public reads, retaining in-frame beta chains. Entries that share a CDR3 protein sequence are merged under the most common genes and DNA. Recorded for this sample are approximately 400,000 distinct CDR3 sequences; approximately 16% of them occurred a single time. The ten largest make up approximately 8% of the sample. The sample's time point label, decoded: newly diagnosed GD, antithyroid drugs for less than 3 months. For both TCR sequencing and RNA sequencing, RNA was extracted from PBMCs using TRIzol.

These records were also assigned to another study, of T cells in Graves' hyperthyroidism and ophthalmopathy.

This material consisted of peripheral blood mononuclear cells (PBMCs), taken at new diagnosis, from a patient treated with antithyroid drugs. Receptor source: a woman aged 40 to 55 with Graves disease. Donor details come from another sample of the same person, matched by shared clones.

This clonotype was counted ten times or more. The chain employs TRBV5-1 and TRBJ1-6; D possibly corresponds to TRBD1 (5 bases). From germline, CDR1 is SGHRS and CDR2 YFSETQ. The CDR3 contains 13 residues. Trimming took 8 bases from V and 10 from J, leaving 16 bases between them. CDR3 in amino acids: CASRRGGESPLHF. Written as DNA, the CDR3 is TGCGCCAGTAGACGGGGGGGTGAGTCACCCCTCCACTTT.

V is TRBV6-2 or TRBV6-3 and J is TRBJ2-1; 9 bases match TRBD2. Germline V gives CDR1 MNHEY, CDR2 SVGEGT. This CDR3 is 17 amino acids long. Trimming cost V 7 bases and J 0 bases; bases outside gene matches: 10. Written as DNA, the CDR3 is TGTGCCAGCACCCTCCGGGCGGGAGGGAGCTCCTACAATGAGCAGTTCTTC. It is translated as CASTLRAGGSSYNEQFF.

J is TRBJ2-7 and V is TRBV28; D tentatively fits TRBD1 or TRBD2 (6 bases each). Germline CDR1 is MDHEN and CDR2 is SYDVKM. Deletions cut 6 bases from V and 5 bases from J, with 20 bases between. CDR3 length equals 15 residues. The CDR3 region is CASSSTGAGSNEQYF. The CDR3 DNA sequence: TGTGCCAGCAGCAGTACGGGGGCAGGGAGTAACGAGCAGTACTTC.

This clonotype was counted at least ten times. The chain uses TRBV5-1 and TRBJ2-3; 13 bases line up with TRBD2. Germline values: CDR1 SGHRS, CDR2 YFSETQ. This CDR3 has 14 residues. The junction had 3 bases not matched to a gene; V was cut back by 5 bases and J by 6 bases. The DNA of the CDR3 is TGCGCCAGCAGTTCGACTAGCGGGGGGGATACGCAGTATTTT. It translates to CASSSTSGGDTQYF.

This clonotype was observed many times. CDR3 DNA: TGTGCCAGCAGCTTATCTCTCCGCAATGAGCAGTTCTTC. Residues: CASSLSLRNEQFF. V and J are TRBV7-8 and TRBJ2-1; D remains ambiguous. In germline, CDR1 is SGHVS, CDR2 FQNEAQ. Trimming pared 2 bases from V and 6 bases from J, leaving 8 bases between. The CDR3 covers 13 residues.

The rearrangement uses TRBV30 and TRBJ2-1; weak D call: TRBD2 (6 bases). Trimming shortened V by 0 bases and J by 7 bases, and 10 bases separated the two germline ends. CDR3 length: 13 residues. Germline V lookup: CDR1 GTSNPN, CDR2 SVGIG (reference sequence). The DNA for the CDR3 is TGTGCCTGGAGTGTAACTAGCAGTAATGAGCAGTTCTTC. Residues: CAWSVTSSNEQFF.

This clonotype was detected ten times or more. V usage is TRBV27 and J usage is TRBJ2-1, with D tentatively TRBD2 (6 bases). The CDR3 has 12 residues. Trimming shortened V by 1 base and J by 10 bases, and 8 bases separated the two germline ends. Germline V gene sequence: CDR1 MNHEY, CDR2 SMNVEV (reference sequence). The CDR3 sequence is CASSLFSGEQFF. DNA for the CDR3: TGTGCCAGCAGTTTATTTAGCGGAGAGCAGTTCTTC.

At least ten counts were recorded for this clonotype. This chain links TRBV19 with TRBJ2-2; 9 nucleotides line up with TRBD1. CDR1 LNHDA and CDR2 SQIVND come from the germline V gene (reference sequence). J was trimmed by 3 bases and V by 4 bases; bases with no gene match: 3. The CDR3 sequence is 15 residues long. For the CDR3, the DNA is TGTGCCAGTAGTAAAGGACAGGGGTACACCGGGGAGCTGTTTTTT. It specifies CASSKGQGYTGELFF.

The sample holds many counts of this clonotype. This rearrangement joins TRBV11-1 to TRBJ2-5, with D perhaps matching TRBD1 (6 bases). CDR3 length: 15 amino acids. With 4 bases removed from V and 1 base from J, the gap between germline ends came to 13 bases. Per the germline V gene, CDR1 is SGHAT and CDR2 is FQDESV (reference sequence). CDR3 DNA: TGTGCCAGCAGCTCTCGACAGGCCCCCCAAGAGACCCAGTACTTC. Amino acids: CASSSRQAPQETQYF.

At least ten counts were recorded for this clonotype. The V call is TRBV28, the J call TRBJ2-7; no clear D. The germline V gene encodes CDR1 MDHEN and CDR2 SYDVKM. The V end was cut by 5 bases, the J end by 5 bases, with 25 bases between. This CDR3 is built from 17 residues. The CDR3 nucleotides read TGTGCCAGCAGTACCAAGCCCGTGTTCTTGCGACGAAACGAGCAGTACTTC. Residues: CASSTKPVFLRRNEQYF.

This clonotype occurred many times. The chain carries TRBV28 and TRBJ2-7; the D gene could be TRBD1 or TRBD2 (5 bases each). The CDR3 has 13 amino acids. Germline V lookup: CDR1 MDHEN, CDR2 SYDVKM. V lost 4 bases and J lost 3, with 10 bases in between. CDR3 in DNA: TGTGCCAGCAGTTCGGGACCTGGCTACGAGCAGTACTTC. Amino acid sequence: CASSSGPGYEQYF.

At least ten counts were recorded for this clonotype. The chain recombines TRBV7-2 with TRBJ2-3; tentatively, D is TRBD1 (5 bases). Germline CDR1 is SGHTA and CDR2 is FQGNSA. This CDR3 has 16 residues. The V end lost 5 bases, the J end lost 0 bases, and 15 bases lay between the germline ends. The CDR3 sequence: CASSTGPDASTDTQYF. DNA of the CDR3: TGTGCCAGCAGCACAGGACCGGATGCTAGCACAGATACGCAGTATTTT.

The sample holds many counts of this clonotype. The genes are TRBV20-1 and TRBJ2-3; the match to TRBD2 covers 7 bases. The V gene's germline CDR1 is DFQATT and CDR2 SNEGSKA (reference sequence). The CDR3 has 14 residues. The ends lost 2 bases at V and 2 bases at J; junction bases unmatched: 4. CDR3: CSARLAANTDTQYF. DNA for the CDR3: TGCAGTGCTAGACTAGCGGCTAACACAGATACGCAGTATTTT.

This clonotype appeared many times. The V call is TRBV30, the J call TRBJ2-7; D perhaps matches TRBD1 (6 bases). The length of the CDR3 is 13 residues. Trimming took 4 bases from V and 4 from J, leaving 14 bases between them. Germline V CDR1 and CDR2: GTSNPN, SVGIG (reference sequence). CDR3 sequence: CAWMGARPYEQYF. As DNA, the CDR3 is TGTGCCTGGATGGGGGCAAGACCTTACGAGCAGTACTTC.